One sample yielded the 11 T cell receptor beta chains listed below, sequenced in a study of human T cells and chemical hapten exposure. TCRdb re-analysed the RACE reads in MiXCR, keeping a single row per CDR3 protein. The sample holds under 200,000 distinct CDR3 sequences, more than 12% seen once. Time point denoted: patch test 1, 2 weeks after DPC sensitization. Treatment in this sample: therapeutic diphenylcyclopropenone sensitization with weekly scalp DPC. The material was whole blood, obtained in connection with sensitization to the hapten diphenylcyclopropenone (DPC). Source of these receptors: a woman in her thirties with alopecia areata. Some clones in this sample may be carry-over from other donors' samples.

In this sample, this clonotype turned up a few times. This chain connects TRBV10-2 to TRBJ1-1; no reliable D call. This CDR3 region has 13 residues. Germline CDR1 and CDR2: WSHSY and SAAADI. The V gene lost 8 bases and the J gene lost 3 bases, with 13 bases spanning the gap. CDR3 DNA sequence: TGCGCCAGCGGGGAGGGCGGATACACTGAAGCTTTCTTT. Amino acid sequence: CASGEGGYTEAFF.

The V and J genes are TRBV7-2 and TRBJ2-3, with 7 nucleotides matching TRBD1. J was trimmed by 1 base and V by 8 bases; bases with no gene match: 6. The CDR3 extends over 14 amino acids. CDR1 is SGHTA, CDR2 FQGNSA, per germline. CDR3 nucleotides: TGTGCCAGCCAGGGGGATTGGGGCACAGATACGCAGTATTTT. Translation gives CASQGDWGTDTQYF.

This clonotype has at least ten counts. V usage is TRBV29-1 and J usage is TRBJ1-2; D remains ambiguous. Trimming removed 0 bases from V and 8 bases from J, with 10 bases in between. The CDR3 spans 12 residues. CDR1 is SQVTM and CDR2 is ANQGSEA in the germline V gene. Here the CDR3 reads CSVEEMGGGYTF. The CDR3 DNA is TGCAGCGTTGAAGAGATGGGCGGAGGCTACACCTTC.

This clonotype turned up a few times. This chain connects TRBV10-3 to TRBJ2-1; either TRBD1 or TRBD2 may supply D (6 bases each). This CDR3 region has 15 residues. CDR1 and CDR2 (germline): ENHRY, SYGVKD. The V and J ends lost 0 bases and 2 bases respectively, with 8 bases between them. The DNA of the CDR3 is TGTGCCATCAGTGAGTCAAGGGGGGCCTACAATGAGCAGTTCTTC. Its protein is CAISESRGAYNEQFF.

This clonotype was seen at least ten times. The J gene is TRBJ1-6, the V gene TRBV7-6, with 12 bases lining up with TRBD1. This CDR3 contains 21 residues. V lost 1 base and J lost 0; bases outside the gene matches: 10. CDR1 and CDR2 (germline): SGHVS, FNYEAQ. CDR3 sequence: CASSLEDRDRGPSSYNSPLHF. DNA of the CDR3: TGTGCCAGCAGCTTAGAGGACCGGGACAGGGGGCCGAGCTCCTATAATTCACCCCTCCACTTT.

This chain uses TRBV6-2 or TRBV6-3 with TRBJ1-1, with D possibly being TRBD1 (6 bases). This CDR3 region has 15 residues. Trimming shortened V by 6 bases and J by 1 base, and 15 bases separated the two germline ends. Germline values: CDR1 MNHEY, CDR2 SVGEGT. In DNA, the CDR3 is TGTGCCAGCAGCCTTAAACAGGGAACGAACACTGAAGCTTTCTTT. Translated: CASSLKQGTNTEAFF.

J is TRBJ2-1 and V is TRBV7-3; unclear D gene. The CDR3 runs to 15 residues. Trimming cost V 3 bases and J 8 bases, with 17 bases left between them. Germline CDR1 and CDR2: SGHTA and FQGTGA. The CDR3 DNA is TGTGCCAGCAGCTTGTCTGGGGTCCGGTTAGATGAGCAGTTCTTC. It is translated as CASSLSGVRLDEQFF.

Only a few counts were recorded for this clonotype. The CDR3 protein is CANHKDRGGYNEQFF. DNA of the CDR3: TGTGCCAACCATAAAGACAGGGGCGGATACAATGAGCAGTTCTTC. This chain joins TRBV12-3 or TRBV12-4 and TRBJ2-1; 8 positions match TRBD1. CDR3 length equals 15 residues. With 10 bases clipped from V and 4 bases from J, the junction kept 12 bases outside the gene matches.

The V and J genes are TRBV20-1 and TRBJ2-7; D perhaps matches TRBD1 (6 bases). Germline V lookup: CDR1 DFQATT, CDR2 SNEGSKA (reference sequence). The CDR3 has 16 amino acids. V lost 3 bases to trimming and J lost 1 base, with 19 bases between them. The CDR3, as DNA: TGCAGTGCTAGTTATTCGAGGGACACAGCTTCCTACGAGCAGTACTTC. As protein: CSASYSRDTASYEQYF.

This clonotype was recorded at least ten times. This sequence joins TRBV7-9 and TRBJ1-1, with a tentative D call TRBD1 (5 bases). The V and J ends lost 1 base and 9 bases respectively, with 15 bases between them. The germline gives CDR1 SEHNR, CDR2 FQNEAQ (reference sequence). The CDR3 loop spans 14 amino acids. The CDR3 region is CASSLGGVNPQAFF. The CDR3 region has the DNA TGTGCCAGCAGCTTAGGAGGGGTGAATCCTCAAGCTTTCTTT.

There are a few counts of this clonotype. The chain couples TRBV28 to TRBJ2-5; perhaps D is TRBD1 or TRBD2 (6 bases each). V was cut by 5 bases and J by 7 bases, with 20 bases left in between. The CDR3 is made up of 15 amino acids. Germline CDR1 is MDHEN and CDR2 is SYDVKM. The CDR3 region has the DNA TGTGCCAGCAGTCCACTCGGGGGCGTGAGTCGGACCCAGTACTTC. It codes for CASSPLGGVSRTQYF.